This TCR beta chain was captured by sequencing in a study of CD8 T cells in ankylosing spondylitis. Broader study findings: Disease-linked clones had a CD8+ phenotype and relatively low frequency in peripheral blood. Some motif variants had been reported before (in reactive arthritis synovial fluid and blood). What appeared characteristic of ankylosing spondylitis blood was a TCR beta motif of 7 or 8 highly homologous variants.

This clonotype came up a few times. Antigen unknown. TCRdb re-called the 5' RACE reads with MiXCR, one entry per CDR3 protein. Found here are more than 650,000 distinct CDR3 sequences, approximately 12% of them singletons; the top ten hold less than 0.65%. CDR1 is SEHNR, CDR2 FQNEAQ, per germline (reference sequence). This CDR3 is built from 14 residues. The ends were cut back, 2 bases at V and 5 bases at J, with 12 bases in the middle. Sequencing used blood, either unsorted or a sorted T cell fraction (not recorded which). The chain has TRBV7-9 and TRBJ1-2; D perhaps matches TRBD1 (6 bases). This receptor was taken from a male donor with ankylosing spondylitis. The CDR3 DNA reads as TGTGCCAGCAGCTTATTCCGGACAGATTATGGCTACACCTTC. This gives the protein CASSLFRTDYGYTF.